These T cell receptor beta chains were read from a single sample in a study of vaccination effects on CD4 cells after COVID-19. Sequenced by immunoSEQ multiplex PCR; TCRdb stores in-frame clones only, minus some. Here the sample spans approximately 54,000 clones, around 75% being singletons. These TCRs' antigens remain unknown. This material consisted of CD4+ T cells from PBMCs cultured with HCoV-229E spike peptides, taken before COVID-19 vaccination. All receptors derive from a human donor who received a COVID-19 vaccine. CDR3s include the opening cysteine and the closing phenylalanine or tryptophan. The D gene is left open where the match is weak. Size is stated for part of the rows, as once, few or many counts, or as a class when the clone is expanded.

v_gene	j_gene	d_gene	abundance	CDR3aa	CDR3nt
TRBV19	TRBJ1-2	TRBD1	NA	CAIRGQGNYGYTF	TGTGCCATCAGGGGACAGGGAAACTATGGCTACACCTTC
TRBV6-2/TRBV6-3	TRBJ1-5	NA	NA	CASSYGRGSNQPQHF	TGTGCCAGCAGTTACGGCCGGGGGAGCAATCAGCCCCAGCATTTT
TRBV5-4	TRBJ1-6	NA	NA	CATSEGLSYNSPLHF	TGTGCCACCTCGGAAGGGCTCTCCTATAATTCACCCCTCCACTTT
TRBV5-5	TRBJ1-1	NA	few	CASSFTGNTEAFF	TGTGCCAGCAGCTTTACAGGGAACACTGAAGCTTTCTTT
TRBV19	TRBJ1-1	NA	few	CASSINRNTEAFF	TGTGCCAGTAGTATTAACAGGAACACTGAAGCTTTCTTT
TRBV3-1/TRBV3-2	TRBJ1-1	NA	NA	CASRRGLNTEAFF	TGTGCCAGCAGACGCGGACTCAACACTGAAGCTTTCTTT
TRBV5-1	TRBJ2-5	NA	NA	CASSPGQVATQETQYF	TGCGCCAGCAGTCCGGGACAAGTCGCAACCCAAGAGACCCAGTACTTC
TRBV18	TRBJ1-5	NA	few	CASSGSNQPQHF	TGTGCCAGCTCAGGAAGCAATCAGCCCCAGCATTTT
TRBV3-1/TRBV3-2	TRBJ1-2	NA	NA	CASSQGAVGYGYTF	TGTGCCAGCAGCCAAGGGGCAGTGGGCTATGGCTACACCTTC
TRBV27	TRBJ2-1	NA	NA	CASSLWGSEQFF	TGTGCCAGCAGTTTATGGGGGAGTGAGCAGTTCTTC
TRBV29-1	TRBJ1-4	TRBD1	NA	CSVRQGREKLFF	TGCAGCGTCCGACAGGGTCGGGAAAAACTGTTTTTT
TRBV19	TRBJ1-5	TRBD1	NA	CASSPGQGRSNQPQHF	TGTGCCAGTAGTCCCGGACAGGGTCGTAGCAATCAGCCCCAGCATTTT
TRBV7-3	TRBJ2-1	NA	few	CASSLSSATYNEQFF	TGTGCCAGCAGCTTAAGTAGCGCTACCTACAATGAGCAGTTCTTC
TRBV6-5	TRBJ2-5	TRBD2	NA	CASSSLTGGQETQYF	TGTGCCAGCAGTTCGCTTACGGGGGGGCAAGAGACCCAGTACTTC
TRBV6-2/TRBV6-3	TRBJ2-2	NA	NA	CASSYTGTHTGELFF	TGTGCCAGCAGTTACACAGGGACTCACACCGGGGAGCTGTTTTTT
TRBV5-1	TRBJ2-5	NA	NA	CASSLGGGETQYF	TGCGCCAGCAGCTTGGGAGGAGGCGAGACCCAGTACTTC
TRBV5-1	TRBJ2-1	NA	few	CASSLAAGSYNEQFF	TGCGCCAGCAGCTTGGCGGCAGGGTCCTACAATGAGCAGTTCTTC
TRBV5-1	TRBJ2-5	TRBD2	NA	CASSQGLAGGRETQYF	TGCGCCAGCAGCCAGGGACTAGCGGGGGGGCGAGAGACCCAGTACTTC
TRBV19	TRBJ2-1	NA	NA	CASSIGHPSEEQFF	TGTGCCAGTAGTATAGGCCATCCATCAGAAGAGCAGTTCTTC
TRBV27	TRBJ2-4	NA	NA	CASSGIRGLKNIQYF	TGTGCCAGCAGTGGCATTCGGGGTCTGAAAAACATTCAGTACTTC
TRBV5-4	TRBJ1-5	TRBD1	few	CASSRDRGAQPQHF	TGTGCCAGCAGTCGCGACAGGGGGGCTCAGCCCCAGCATTTT
TRBV6-2/TRBV6-3	TRBJ1-1	NA	few	CASSRPSGVKNEAFF	TGTGCCAGCAGTCGACCCTCGGGGGTTAAGAATGAAGCTTTCTTT
TRBV3-1/TRBV3-2	TRBJ1-5	NA	NA	CASSQSLNQPQHF	TGTGCCAGCAGCCAGTCACTAAATCAGCCCCAGCATTTT
TRBV6-6	TRBJ1-3	NA	NA	CASSLTGSNSGNTIYF	TGTGCCAGCTCTCTTACAGGAAGTAACTCTGGAAACACCATATATTTT
TRBV6-5	TRBJ2-1	NA	NA	CASSRRGRDNEQFF	TGTGCCAGCAGCCGCCGGGGGCGCGACAATGAGCAGTTCTTC
TRBV6-4	TRBJ2-1	NA	NA	CASSEENLGNEQFF	TGTGCCAGCAGTGAAGAAAACCTAGGTAATGAGCAGTTCTTC
TRBV5-1	TRBJ2-3	TRBD2	once	CASRNGGSTDTQYF	TGCGCCAGCAGGAACGGGGGGAGCACAGATACGCAGTATTTT
TRBV5-1	TRBJ2-3	NA	NA	CASSTDTQYF	TGCGCCAGCTCCACAGATACGCAGTATTTT
TRBV4-1	TRBJ1-1	NA	NA	CASSQGVWQENTEAFF	TGCGCCAGCAGCCAAGGGGTCTGGCAGGAGAACACTGAAGCTTTCTTT
TRBV7-2	TRBJ1-4	TRBD1	NA	CASSLQPGQGADKLFF	TGTGCCAGCAGCTTGCAGCCTGGACAGGGGGCCGATAAACTGTTTTTT
TRBV5-5	TRBJ1-4	NA	NA	CASRGGATNEKLFF	TGTGCCAGCAGGGGAGGGGCAACTAATGAAAAACTGTTTTTT
TRBV4-1	TRBJ2-5	NA	NA	CASSQDAEIQETQYF	TGCGCCAGCAGCCAAGATGCCGAGATCCAAGAGACCCAGTACTTC
TRBV10-1	TRBJ2-1	TRBD1	once	CASSEGTGTYNEQFF	TGCGCCAGCAGTGAGGGGACAGGGACCTACAATGAGCAGTTCTTC
TRBV2	TRBJ1-1	NA	NA	CASSERANLNTEAFF	TGTGCCAGCAGTGAAAGGGCAAACTTGAACACTGAAGCTTTCTTT
TRBV6-5	TRBJ1-6	NA	NA	CASRAGVDNSPLHF	TGTGCCAGCAGAGCAGGGGTGGATAATTCACCCCTCCACTTT
TRBV4-2	TRBJ1-6	NA	NA	CASSQDRGDSPLHF	TGTGCCAGCAGCCAAGATCGCGGGGATTCACCCCTCCACTTT
TRBV11-3	TRBJ1-1	NA	few	CASSLSGSNTEAFF	TGTGCCAGCAGCTTATCCGGGTCTAACACTGAAGCTTTCTTT
TRBV6-5	TRBJ2-3	TRBD2	NA	CASTRLAGEVYTQYF	TGTGCCAGCACCCGACTAGCGGGGGAGGTATATACGCAGTATTTT
TRBV2	TRBJ1-1	NA	NA	CASSWDHTEAFF	TGTGCCAGCAGCTGGGATCACACTGAAGCTTTCTTT
TRBV7-9	TRBJ1-1	NA	NA	CASTLTGNTEAFF	TGTGCCAGCACCCTGACGGGAAACACTGAAGCTTTCTTT
TRBV29-1	TRBJ1-2	NA	NA	CSSSGQPYGYTF	TGCAGCTCTTCTGGGCAGCCATATGGCTACACCTTC
TRBV6-5	TRBJ2-3	TRBD1	once	CASRPGQGRTDTQYF	TGTGCCAGCAGGCCCGGACAGGGGCGCACAGATACGCAGTATTTT
TRBV24-1	TRBJ1-2	NA	few	CATSDLRGSYTF	TGTGCCACCAGTGATCTGCGGGGCAGCTACACCTTC
TRBV9	TRBJ2-2	TRBD1	NA	CASNKGAKDTGELFF	TGTGCCAGCAACAAGGGGGCGAAGGACACCGGGGAGCTGTTTTTT
TRBV2	TRBJ2-3	NA	NA	CASAGEDTQYF	TGTGCCAGCGCTGGGGAAGATACGCAGTATTTT
TRBV27	TRBJ1-5	TRBD1	NA	CASSPRGRGQINSNQPQHF	TGTGCCAGCAGTCCTCGGGGGAGGGGGCAGATTAATAGCAATCAGCCCCAGCATTTT
TRBV4-3	TRBJ2-3	TRBD1	NA	CASSQDTGADTQYF	TGCGCCAGCAGCCAAGATACAGGGGCAGATACGCAGTATTTT
TRBV3-1/TRBV3-2	TRBJ1-2	NA	once	CASSLGAAGYTF	TGTGCCAGCAGCCTGGGGGCGGCTGGCTACACCTTC
TRBV2	TRBJ2-3	NA	NA	CASSYQPGSASTDTQYF	TGTGCCAGCAGTTATCAACCAGGGTCGGCGAGCACAGATACGCAGTATTTT
TRBV3-1/TRBV3-2	TRBJ2-2	NA	NA	CASSQEGHRELFF	TGTGCCAGCAGCCAAGAGGGACACAGGGAGCTGTTTTTT
TRBV19	TRBJ2-5	NA	NA	CASRKGLVNQETQYF	TGTGCCAGTAGGAAAGGGCTAGTGAACCAAGAGACCCAGTACTTC
TRBV19	TRBJ2-1	NA	NA	CASSILGGYNEQFF	TGTGCCAGTAGTATTCTCGGGGGATACAATGAGCAGTTCTTC